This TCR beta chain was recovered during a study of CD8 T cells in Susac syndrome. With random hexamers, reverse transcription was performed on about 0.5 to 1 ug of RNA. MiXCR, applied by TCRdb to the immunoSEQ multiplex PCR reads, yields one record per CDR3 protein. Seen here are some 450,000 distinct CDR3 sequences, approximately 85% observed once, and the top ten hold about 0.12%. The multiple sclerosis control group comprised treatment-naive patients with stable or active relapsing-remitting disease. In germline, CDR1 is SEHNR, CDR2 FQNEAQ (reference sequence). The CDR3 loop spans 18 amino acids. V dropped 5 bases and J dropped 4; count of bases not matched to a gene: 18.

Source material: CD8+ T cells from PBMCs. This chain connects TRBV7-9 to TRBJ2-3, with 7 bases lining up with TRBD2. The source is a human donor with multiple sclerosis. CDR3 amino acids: CASSPQLGAGPTPDTQYF. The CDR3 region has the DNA TGTGCCAGCAGCCCCCAGTTGGGAGCGGGGCCCACACCAGATACGCAGTATTTT. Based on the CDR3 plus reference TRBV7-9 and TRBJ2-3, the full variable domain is DTGVSQNPRHKITKRGQNVTFRCDPISEHNRLYWYRQTLGQGPEFLTYFQNEAQLEKSRLLSDRFSAERPKGSFSTLEIQRTEQGDSAMYLCASSPQLGAGPTPDTQYFGPGTRLTVL.